These 30 T cell receptor beta chains were sequenced from one sample in a study of T cell repertoires in cytomegalovirus infection. TCRdb ran MiXCR on the reads and lists one entry per CDR3 protein. The sample yields 85,000 to 120,000 distinct CDR3 sequences, about 15% seen once. The specimen sequenced was PBMCs. These receptors came from a human donor in good health (CMV status not recorded). Some clones in this sample may be carry-over from other donors' samples.

This clonotype was observed at least ten times. The CDR3 protein is CASSQFSDQPNTGELFF. The CDR3 DNA sequence: TGTGCCAGCAGCCAATTCTCCGACCAGCCGAACACCGGGGAGCTGTTTTTT. V gene TRBV7-8 combines with J gene TRBJ2-2; no reliable D call. CDR1 is SGHVS and CDR2 is FQNEAQ in the germline V gene. This CDR3 is 17 amino acids long. V was cut by 5 bases and J by 0 bases, with 16 bases left in between.

This clonotype was observed a few times. The chain joins TRBV7-9 to TRBJ2-3; D gene unclear. Germline values: CDR1 SEHNR, CDR2 FQNEAQ (reference sequence). CDR3 length equals 11 residues. The V end was cut by 3 bases, the J end by 8 bases, with 6 bases between. In DNA form, the CDR3 reads TGTGCCAGCAGCTTCCAGGCTACGCAGTATTTT. It specifies CASSFQATQYF.

A few counts support this clonotype. DNA for the CDR3: TGCAGTGCTACAATCCGGGGGGTTTCCTACAATGAGCAGTTCTTC. Amino acids: CSATIRGVSYNEQFF. The chain combines TRBV20-1 with TRBJ2-1; 7 nucleotides align to TRBD2. V trimming: 4 bases; J trimming: 1 base; junction bases outside the gene matches: 7. The germline V gene has CDR1 DFQATT and CDR2 SNEGSKA (reference sequence). The length of the CDR3 is 15 residues.

The table lists this clonotype with many counts. The chain links TRBV7-9 to TRBJ2-3; 7 positions match TRBD1. This CDR3 is 15 amino acids long. Per the germline V gene, CDR1 is SEHNR and CDR2 is FQNEAQ (reference sequence). Trimming cost V 5 bases and J 2 bases; bases outside gene matches: 7. CDR3 sequence reads: CASSIWDRPTDTQYF. DNA for the CDR3: TGTGCCAGCAGCATTTGGGACAGACCCACAGATACGCAGTATTTT. Based on the CDR3 plus reference TRBV7-9 and TRBJ2-3, the full variable domain is DTGVSQNPRHKITKRGQNVTFRCDPISEHNRLYWYRQTLGQGPEFLTYFQNEAQLEKSRLLSDRFSAERPKGSFSTLEIQRTEQGDSAMYLCASSIWDRPTDTQYFGPGTRLTVL.

In its sample, this clonotype was seen many times. The rearrangement uses TRBV7-8 and TRBJ2-4, with unresolved D. With 5 bases removed from V and 2 bases from J, the gap between germline ends came to 31 bases. CDR1 and CDR2 (germline): SGHVS, FQNEAQ. The CDR3 is made up of 21 amino acids. CDR3 DNA: TGTGCCAGCAGCCCCAACATCCTTCAAGGACCCCGACCCCCCTCCAAAAACATTCAGTACTTC. It is translated as CASSPNILQGPRPPSKNIQYF.

This clonotype was recorded at least ten times. The rearrangement links TRBV2 to TRBJ1-2; tentatively, D is TRBD1 (5 bases). Trimming pared 10 bases from V and 1 base from J, leaving 13 bases between. The CDR3 covers 13 residues. CDR1 and CDR2 from the germline V gene are SNHLY and FYNNEI. CDR3 sequence (DNA): TGTGCCACTGGGACGAACAGTAACTATGGCTACACCTTC. Its protein is CATGTNSNYGYTF.

This clonotype was picked up a small number of times. The chain is built from TRBV15 and TRBJ2-3, with D unresolved. Germline V gene sequence: CDR1 LNHNV, CDR2 YYDKDF (reference sequence). The CDR3 totals 14 residues. V dropped 0 bases and J dropped 5 bases, with 9 bases sitting between them. The CDR3 reads CATSRDRVGDTQYF. For the CDR3, the DNA is TGTGCCACCAGCAGAGATCGCGTTGGAGATACGCAGTATTTT.

This rearrangement joins TRBV10-3 to TRBJ1-2, with D tentatively TRBD1 (5 bases). The CDR3 totals 13 residues. Germline V gene lookup returns CDR1 ENHRY and CDR2 SYGVKD. The V end was cut by 7 bases, the J end by 6 bases, with 15 bases between. CDR3 in amino acids: CAIKDRNRDGYTF. The CDR3 DNA sequence: TGTGCCATCAAAGACAGAAATCGGGATGGCTACACCTTC.

In this sample, this clonotype turned up a few times. V gene TRBV10-3 combines with J gene TRBJ2-7; 7 bases are shared with TRBD2. V gave up 6 bases and J gave up 2 bases; unmatched junction bases: 7. This CDR3 region has 14 residues. CDR1 ENHRY and CDR2 SYGVKD come from the germline V gene. CDR3 sequence reads: CAIRGTTRPYEQYF. The DNA of the CDR3 is TGTGCCATCAGGGGGACTACCCGGCCCTACGAGCAGTACTTC.

The sample holds many counts of this clonotype. The V gene is TRBV7-2, the J gene TRBJ1-2, with 8 bases that match TRBD1. The CDR3 is 16 residues long. Germline lookup yields CDR1 SGHTA and CDR2 FQGNSA. The ends lost 4 bases at V and 1 base at J; junction bases unmatched: 8. This CDR3 is CASSSTRTGYNYGYTF. Here the CDR3 DNA reads TGTGCCAGCAGCTCCACACGGACAGGGTATAACTATGGCTACACCTTC.

This clonotype was seen at least ten times. CDR3 protein: CAISETLDRGKSYGYTF. In DNA, the CDR3 is TGTGCCATCAGTGAGACCCTGGACAGGGGGAAAAGCTATGGCTACACCTTC. The chain is built from TRBV10-3 and TRBJ1-2; TRBD1 matches 10 bases. This CDR3 comprises 17 residues. Germline V gene sequence: CDR1 ENHRY, CDR2 SYGVKD. V shed 2 bases and J 4 bases; nucleotides not matched to a gene: 10.

This clonotype showed up many times. The V call is TRBV7-9, the J call TRBJ1-1; a possible D gene is TRBD1 (6 bases). Germline V CDR1 and CDR2: SEHNR, FQNEAQ (reference sequence). V lost 4 bases, J lost 3 bases, and 9 bases lay in between. The CDR3 runs 13 residues. DNA of the CDR3: TGTGCCAGCAGCTCGACAGGTTACACTGAAGCTTTCTTT. Translated: CASSSTGYTEAFF. Looking up the rest from reference TRBV7-9 and TRBJ1-1 gives the full variable domain: DTGVSQNPRHKITKRGQNVTFRCDPISEHNRLYWYRQTLGQGPEFLTYFQNEAQLEKSRLLSDRFSAERPKGSFSTLEIQRTEQGDSAMYLCASSSTGYTEAFFGQGTRLTVV.

This chain connects TRBV5-4 to TRBJ1-6; D is unclear. This CDR3 region has 16 residues. CDR1 is SGHNT, CDR2 YYREEE, per germline (reference sequence). Trimming left V 0 bases short and J 6 bases short, with 13 bases between. Written as DNA, the CDR3 is TGTGCCAGCAGCTTGGACCAGGCGGCCTCTAATTCACCCCTCCACTTT. Its translation: CASSLDQAASNSPLHF.

This clonotype was seen many times. The V and J genes are TRBV29-1 and TRBJ2-7, with D perhaps matching TRBD2 (5 bases). CDR1 SQVTM and CDR2 ANQGSEA come from the germline V gene. The V gene lost 4 bases and the J gene lost 2 bases, with 12 bases spanning the gap. CDR3 length: 13 amino acids. The CDR3: CSVVEEVTYEQYF. CDR3 DNA: TGCAGCGTTGTGGAGGAGGTCACCTACGAGCAGTACTTC.

The chain uses TRBV3-1 and TRBJ1-5; D may be TRBD1 (5 bases). The CDR3 has 14 amino acids. CDR1 is LGHDT and CDR2 is YNNKEL in the germline V gene (reference sequence). Trimming removed 3 bases from V and 0 bases from J, with 6 bases in between. In DNA, the CDR3 is TGTGCCAGCAGCCAGACAGATAGCAATCAGCCCCAGCATTTT. Protein product: CASSQTDSNQPQHF.

This clonotype was observed a handful of times. The V call is TRBV24-1, the J call TRBJ2-2; D possibly uses TRBD1 or TRBD2 (5 bases each). This CDR3 is built from 18 residues. Between the trimmed V and J ends, which lost 4 bases and 0 bases, there was a span of 17 bases. The germline V gene has CDR1 KGHDR and CDR2 SFDVKD. The CDR3 region is CATSDSTQGVANTGELFF. DNA of the CDR3: TGTGCCACCAGTGACAGCACCCAGGGAGTAGCGAACACCGGGGAGCTGTTTTTT.

This clonotype was seen at least ten times. The chain combines TRBV7-2 with TRBJ2-3, with D tentatively TRBD1 (5 bases). Trimming removed 6 bases from V and 2 bases from J, with 12 bases in between. There are 14 residues in the CDR3. CDR1 is SGHTA, CDR2 FQGNSA, per germline. CDR3 residues: CASRDTGFTDTQYF. CDR3 DNA sequence: TGTGCCAGCAGAGACACAGGTTTCACAGATACGCAGTATTTT.

This clonotype has more than one count but fewer than ten. This chain joins TRBV18 and TRBJ1-6; 7 nucleotides match TRBD1. The germline V gene encodes CDR1 KGHSH and CDR2 LQKENI. The CDR3 is 15 residues long. Germline trimming cut 3 bases from V and 5 bases from J; bases unmatched to any gene: 4. The CDR3 is CASSPGQDHNSPLHF. The CDR3 coding sequence is TGTGCCAGCTCACCCGGACAGGACCATAATTCACCCCTCCACTTT.

This clonotype was detected once. This chain connects TRBV7-2 to TRBJ2-5; unclear D gene. Germline V gives CDR1 SGHTA, CDR2 FQGNSA. CDR3 size: 13 residues. The V end was cut by 4 bases, the J end by 6 bases, with 12 bases between. CDR3 protein: CASSSFLVKTQYF. In DNA, the CDR3 is TGTGCCAGCAGCTCCTTTCTAGTTAAGACCCAGTACTTC.

The sample holds many counts of this clonotype. The chain joins TRBV7-9 to TRBJ2-1; 11 nucleotides agree with TRBD2. V shed 5 bases, J shed 3 bases, and the junction held 6 bases outside the gene matches. This CDR3 is built from 16 residues. Germline V gene data show CDR1 as SEHNR and CDR2 as FQNEAQ (reference sequence). The CDR3 DNA reads TGTGCCAGCAGCCCCGGGACTAGCGGCTACTACAATGAGCAGTTCTTC. It yields the protein CASSPGTSGYYNEQFF.

The chain links TRBV2 to TRBJ2-3; D is undetermined. CDR1 and CDR2 from the germline V gene are SNHLY and FYNNEI. Deletions cut 8 bases from V and 5 bases from J, with 17 bases between. There are 14 residues in the CDR3. DNA of the CDR3: TGTGCCAGCGCATGGCAGGCTGGGCGAGATACGCAGTATTTT. As protein: CASAWQAGRDTQYF.

This clonotype was detected a few times. This chain connects TRBV19 to TRBJ2-7, with a weak D call TRBD1 (6 bases). The CDR3 sequence is 13 residues long. V lost 6 bases, J lost 3 bases, and 12 bases lay in between. Per the germline V gene, CDR1 is LNHDA and CDR2 is SQIVND (reference sequence). Here the CDR3 reads CASSQDRFYEQYF. Here the CDR3 DNA reads TGTGCCAGTAGCCAGGACAGATTCTACGAGCAGTACTTC. The full variable domain, completed using reference TRBV19 and TRBJ2-7, is DGGITQSPKYLFRKEGQNVTLSCEQNLNHDAMYWYRQDPGQGLRLIYYSQIVNDFQKGDIAEGYSVSREKKESFPLTVTSAQKNPTAFYLCASSQDRFYEQYFGPGTRLTVT.

The genes are TRBV7-9 and TRBJ2-3; D remains unclear. The ends were cut back, 6 bases at V and 0 bases at J, with 13 bases in the middle. Germline V gene data show CDR1 as SEHNR and CDR2 as FQNEAQ (reference sequence). CDR3 length equals 15 residues. The CDR3 DNA sequence: TGTGCCAGCAGGGAACCGGGCCCCAGCACAGATACGCAGTATTTT. This encodes CASREPGPSTDTQYF.

This clonotype has more than one count but fewer than ten. The chain is built from TRBV14 and TRBJ1-2, with D perhaps matching TRBD1 (6 bases). Between the trimmed V and J ends, which lost 0 bases and 4 bases, there was a span of 15 bases. This CDR3 is built from 16 residues. CDR1 is SGHDN and CDR2 is FVKESK in the germline V gene. CDR3 amino acids: CASSQDLGGHGYGYTF. The DNA of the CDR3 is TGTGCCAGCAGCCAAGATCTTGGGGGGCACGGCTATGGCTACACCTTC.

This clonotype was observed at least ten times. The chain carries TRBV7-8 and TRBJ1-2; no definite D call. The CDR3 is made up of 15 amino acids. V was clipped by 1 base and J by 4 bases, with 13 bases between them. Germline CDR1 is SGHVS and CDR2 is FQNEAQ. The CDR3 protein is CASSLEAAVGYGYTF. Here the CDR3 DNA reads TGTGCCAGCAGCTTAGAGGCGGCCGTGGGCTATGGCTACACCTTC.

This clonotype occurred a few times. The CDR3 reads CAINDRGGETEAFF. The DNA for the CDR3 is TGTGCCATCAACGACAGGGGGGGAGAAACTGAAGCTTTCTTT. This chain links TRBV10-3 with TRBJ1-1, with 9 positions matching TRBD1. Trimming at V came to 7 bases and at J to 5 bases, leaving 8 bases not matched to a gene. This CDR3 comprises 14 residues. CDR1 is ENHRY and CDR2 is SYGVKD in the germline V gene.

This clonotype was seen at least ten times. The DNA for the CDR3 is TGCGCCAGCAGCCAAGTTTTCAGCACAGATACGCAGTATTTT. As protein: CASSQVFSTDTQYF. The chain uses TRBV4-1 and TRBJ2-3; D call uncertain. V dropped 1 base and J dropped 0 bases, with 5 bases sitting between them. Germline V gene data show CDR1 as MGHRA and CDR2 as YSYEKL. This CDR3 contains 14 residues.

Points on this clonotype: It is unclear where the CDR3 begins or ends on the DNA, so no DNA is shown, and the CDR3 is as TCRdb lists it. CDR3 residues: CISVPGATPWPGPRNTIYF. The J gene is TRBJ1-3, the V gene TRBV7-5; the tabulated D call, TRBD1, remains unverified against the DNA. TRBV7-5 is tagged as a pseudogene. The CDR3 comprises 19 residues, both ends counted.

For this clonotype: Its ends do not fully match the called genes, so a read error is possible. The chain joins TRBV27 to TRBJ2-3; 11 positions match TRBD1. The CDR3 covers 16 residues. Germline-derived CDR1 and CDR2 are MNHEY and SMNVEV (reference sequence). The CDR3 spells CASSPMDRGRADMQYF. DNA for the CDR3: TGTGCCAGCAGTCCCATGGACAGGGGGCGCGCAGATATGCAGTATTTT.

This clonotype was recorded at least ten times. Here the CDR3 reads CASSMGSGSTEAFF. The CDR3 DNA is TGTGCCAGTAGTATGGGGTCGGGGAGCACTGAAGCTTTCTTT. This chain uses TRBV19 with TRBJ1-1, with no clear D. Germline V gene data show CDR1 as LNHDA and CDR2 as SQIVND (reference sequence). The V and J ends lost 3 bases and 4 bases respectively, with 12 bases between them. This CDR3 has 14 residues.